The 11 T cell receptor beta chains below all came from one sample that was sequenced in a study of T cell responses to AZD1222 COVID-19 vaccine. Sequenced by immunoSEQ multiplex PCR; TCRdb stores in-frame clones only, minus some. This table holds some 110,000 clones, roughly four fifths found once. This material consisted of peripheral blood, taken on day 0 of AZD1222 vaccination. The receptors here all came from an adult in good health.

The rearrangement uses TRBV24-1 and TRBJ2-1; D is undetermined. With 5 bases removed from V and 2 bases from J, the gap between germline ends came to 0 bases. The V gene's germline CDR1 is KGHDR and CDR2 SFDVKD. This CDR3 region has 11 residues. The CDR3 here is CATSAYNEQFF. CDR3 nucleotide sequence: TGTGCCACCAGTGCCTACAATGAGCAGTTCTTC.

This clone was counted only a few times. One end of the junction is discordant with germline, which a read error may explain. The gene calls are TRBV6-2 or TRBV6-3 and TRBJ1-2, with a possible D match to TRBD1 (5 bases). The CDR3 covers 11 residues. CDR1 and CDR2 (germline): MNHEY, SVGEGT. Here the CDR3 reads CASSYWGTEFF. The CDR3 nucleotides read TGTGCCAGCAGTTACTGGGGGACCGAATTCTTC.

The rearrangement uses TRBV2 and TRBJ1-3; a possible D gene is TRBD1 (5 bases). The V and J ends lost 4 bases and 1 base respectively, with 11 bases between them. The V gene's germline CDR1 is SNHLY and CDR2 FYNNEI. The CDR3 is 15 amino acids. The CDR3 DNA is TGTGCCAGCAGTGGAGCAGGGTGGTCTGGAAACACCATATATTTT. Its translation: CASSGAGWSGNTIYF.

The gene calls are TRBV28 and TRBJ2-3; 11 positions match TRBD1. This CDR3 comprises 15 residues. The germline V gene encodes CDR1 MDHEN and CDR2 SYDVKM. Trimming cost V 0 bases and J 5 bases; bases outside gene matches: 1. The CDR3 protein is CASSLWGQGVDTQYF. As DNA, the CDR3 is TGTGCCAGCAGTTTATGGGGACAGGGGGTAGATACGCAGTATTTT.

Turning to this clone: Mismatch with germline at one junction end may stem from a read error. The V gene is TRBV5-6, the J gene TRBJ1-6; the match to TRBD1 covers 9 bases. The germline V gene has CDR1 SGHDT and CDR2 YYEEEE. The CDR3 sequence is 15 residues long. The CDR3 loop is CASSLGGTGYSPLHF. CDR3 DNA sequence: TGTGCCAGCAGTTTGGGTGGGACAGGGTATTCACCCCTCCACTTT. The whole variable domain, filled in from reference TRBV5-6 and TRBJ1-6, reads DAGVTQSPTHLIKTRGQQVTLRCSPKSGHDTVSWYQQALGQGPQFIFQYYEEEERQRGNFPDRFSGHQFPNYSSELNVNALLLGDSALYLCASSLGGTGYSPLHFGNGTRLTVT.

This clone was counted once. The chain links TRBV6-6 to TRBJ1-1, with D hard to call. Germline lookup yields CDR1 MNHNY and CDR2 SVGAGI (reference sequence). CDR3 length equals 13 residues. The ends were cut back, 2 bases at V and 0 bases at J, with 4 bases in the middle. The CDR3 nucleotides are TGTGCCAGCAGTTACAGGATGAACACTGAAGCTTTCTTT. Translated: CASSYRMNTEAFF.

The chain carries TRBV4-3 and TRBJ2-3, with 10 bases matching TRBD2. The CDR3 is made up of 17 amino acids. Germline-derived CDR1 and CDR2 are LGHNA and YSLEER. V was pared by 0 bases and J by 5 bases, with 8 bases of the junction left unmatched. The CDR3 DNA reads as TGCGCCAGCAGCCAAGACCCCCCAGCGGGAGGGGGAGATACGCAGTATTTT. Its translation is CASSQDPPAGGGDTQYF.

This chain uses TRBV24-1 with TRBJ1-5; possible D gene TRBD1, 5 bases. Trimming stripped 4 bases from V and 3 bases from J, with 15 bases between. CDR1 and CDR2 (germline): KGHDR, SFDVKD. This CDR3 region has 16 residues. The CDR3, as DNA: TGTGCCACCAGTGACTCGACAGAGTCCATCAATCAGCCCCAGCATTTT. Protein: CATSDSTESINQPQHF.

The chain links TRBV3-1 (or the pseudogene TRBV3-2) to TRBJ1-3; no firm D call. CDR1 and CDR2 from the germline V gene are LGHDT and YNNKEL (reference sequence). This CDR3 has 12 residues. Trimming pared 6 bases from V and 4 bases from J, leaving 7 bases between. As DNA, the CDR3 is TGTGCCAGCAGTTCCAGAGGAAACACCATATATTTT. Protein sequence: CASSSRGNTIYF.

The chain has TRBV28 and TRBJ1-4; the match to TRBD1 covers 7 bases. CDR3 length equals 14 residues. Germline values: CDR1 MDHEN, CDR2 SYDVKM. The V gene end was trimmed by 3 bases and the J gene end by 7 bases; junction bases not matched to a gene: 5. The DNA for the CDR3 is TGTGCCAGCAGTTTGGTTACAGGGGCTGAAAAACTGTTTTTT. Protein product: CASSLVTGAEKLFF.

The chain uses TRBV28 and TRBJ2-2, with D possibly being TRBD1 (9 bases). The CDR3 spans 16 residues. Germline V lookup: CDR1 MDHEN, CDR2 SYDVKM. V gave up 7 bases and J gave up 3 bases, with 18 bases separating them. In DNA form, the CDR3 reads TGTGCCAGCACTCGGGGGGGGACAGGGCACACCGGGGAGCTGTTTTTT. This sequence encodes CASTRGGTGHTGELFF.